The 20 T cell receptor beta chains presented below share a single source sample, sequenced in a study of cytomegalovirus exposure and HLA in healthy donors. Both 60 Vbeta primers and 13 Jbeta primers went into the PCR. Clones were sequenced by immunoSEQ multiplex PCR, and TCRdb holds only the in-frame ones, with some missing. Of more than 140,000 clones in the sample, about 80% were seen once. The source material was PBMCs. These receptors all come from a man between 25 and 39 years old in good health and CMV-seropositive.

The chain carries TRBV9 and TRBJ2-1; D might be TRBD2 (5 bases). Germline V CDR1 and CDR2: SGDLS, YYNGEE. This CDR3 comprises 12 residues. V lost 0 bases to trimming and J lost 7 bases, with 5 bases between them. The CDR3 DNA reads TGTGCCAGCAGCGTAGGACTAAATGAGCAGTTCTTC. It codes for CASSVGLNEQFF.

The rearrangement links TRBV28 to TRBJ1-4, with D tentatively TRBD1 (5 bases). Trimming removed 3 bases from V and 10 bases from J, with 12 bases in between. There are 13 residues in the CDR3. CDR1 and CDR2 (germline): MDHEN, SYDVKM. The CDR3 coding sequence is TGTGCCAGCAGTTTCACTGTGGGGGGAAAACTGTTTTTT. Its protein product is CASSFTVGGKLFF.

This CDR3 reads CASSGDRAAETQYF. The DNA for the CDR3 is TGTGCCAGCAGCGGGGACAGGGCGGCAGAGACCCAGTACTTC. The chain carries TRBV7-7 and TRBJ2-5; the match to TRBD1 covers 9 bases. The germline CDR1 and CDR2 sequences are SSHAT and FNYEAQ (reference sequence). The CDR3 is made up of 14 amino acids. The trim removed 5 bases at V and 4 bases at J, leaving 5 bases unmatched.

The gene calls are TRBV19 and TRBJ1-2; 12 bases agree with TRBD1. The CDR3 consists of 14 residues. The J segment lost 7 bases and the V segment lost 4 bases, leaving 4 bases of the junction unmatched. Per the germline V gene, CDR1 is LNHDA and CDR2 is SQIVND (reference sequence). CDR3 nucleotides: TGTGCCAGTAGTACGGGACAGGGGGCAGCTGGCTACACCTTC. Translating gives CASSTGQGAAGYTF.

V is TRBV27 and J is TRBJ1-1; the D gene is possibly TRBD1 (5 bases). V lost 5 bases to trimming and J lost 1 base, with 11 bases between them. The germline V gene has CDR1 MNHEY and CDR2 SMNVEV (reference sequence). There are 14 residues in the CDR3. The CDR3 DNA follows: TGTGCCAGCAGTAGGGGCGCACGGAACACTGAAGCTTTCTTT. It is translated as CASSRGARNTEAFF.

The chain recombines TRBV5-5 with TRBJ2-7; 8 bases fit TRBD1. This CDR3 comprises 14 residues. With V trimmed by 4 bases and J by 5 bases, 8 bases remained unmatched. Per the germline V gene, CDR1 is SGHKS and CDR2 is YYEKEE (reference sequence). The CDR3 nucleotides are TGTGCCAGCAGCCCTTGGACAGGGCATGACGAGCAGTACTTC. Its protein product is CASSPWTGHDEQYF. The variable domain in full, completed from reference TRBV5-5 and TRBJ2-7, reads DAGVTQSPTHLIKTRGQQVTLRCSPISGHKSVSWYQQVLGQGPQFIFQYYEKEERGRGNFPDRFSARQFPNYSSELNVNALLLGDSALYLCASSPWTGHDEQYFGPGTRLTVT.

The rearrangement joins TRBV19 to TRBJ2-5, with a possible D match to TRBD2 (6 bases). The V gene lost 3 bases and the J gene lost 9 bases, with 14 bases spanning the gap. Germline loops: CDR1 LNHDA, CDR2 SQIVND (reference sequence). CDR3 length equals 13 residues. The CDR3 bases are TGTGCCAGTAGTATTTCATCGTCGGGGGCCCAGTACTTC. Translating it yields CASSISSSGAQYF.

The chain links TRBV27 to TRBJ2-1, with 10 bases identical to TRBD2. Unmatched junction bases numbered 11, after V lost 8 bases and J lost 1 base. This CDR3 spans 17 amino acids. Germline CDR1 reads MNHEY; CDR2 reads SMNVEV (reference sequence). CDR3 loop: CASRATPGLASYNEQFF. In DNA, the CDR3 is TGTGCCAGCCGCGCCACTCCGGGACTAGCGTCCTACAATGAGCAGTTCTTC.

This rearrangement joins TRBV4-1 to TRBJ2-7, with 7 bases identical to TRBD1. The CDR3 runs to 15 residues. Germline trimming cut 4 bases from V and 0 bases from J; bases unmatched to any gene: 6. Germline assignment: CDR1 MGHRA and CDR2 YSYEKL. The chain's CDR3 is CASSLPGQSSYEQYF. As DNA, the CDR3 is TGCGCCAGCAGCCTACCGGGACAGAGCTCCTACGAGCAGTACTTC.

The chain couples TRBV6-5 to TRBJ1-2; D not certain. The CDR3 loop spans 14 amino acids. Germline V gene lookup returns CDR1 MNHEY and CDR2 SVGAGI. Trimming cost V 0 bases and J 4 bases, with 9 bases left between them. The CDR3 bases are TGTGCCAGCAGTTACTCCGGGAGCGGCTATGGCTACACCTTC. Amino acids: CASSYSGSGYGYTF.

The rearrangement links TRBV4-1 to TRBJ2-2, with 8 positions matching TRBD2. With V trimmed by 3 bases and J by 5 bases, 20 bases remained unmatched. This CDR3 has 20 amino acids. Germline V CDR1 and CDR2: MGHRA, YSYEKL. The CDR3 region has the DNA TGCGCCAGCAGCCACCTCGGTTCGGGGCGGGAGGTTTTGGGGACCGGGGAGCTGTTTTTT. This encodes CASSHLGSGREVLGTGELFF.

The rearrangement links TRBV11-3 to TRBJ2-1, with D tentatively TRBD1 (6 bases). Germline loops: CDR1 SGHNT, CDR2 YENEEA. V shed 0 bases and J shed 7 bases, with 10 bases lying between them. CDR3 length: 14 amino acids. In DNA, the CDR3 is TGTGCCAGCAGCTTAGAAGGGGGTTTGAATGAGCAGTTCTTC. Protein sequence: CASSLEGGLNEQFF. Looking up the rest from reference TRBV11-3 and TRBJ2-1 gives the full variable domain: EAGVVQSPRYKIIEKKQPVAFWCNPISGHNTLYWYLQNLGQGPELLIRYENEEAVDDSQLPKDRFSAERLKGVDSTLKIQPAELGDSAVYLCASSLEGGLNEQFFGPGTRLTVL.

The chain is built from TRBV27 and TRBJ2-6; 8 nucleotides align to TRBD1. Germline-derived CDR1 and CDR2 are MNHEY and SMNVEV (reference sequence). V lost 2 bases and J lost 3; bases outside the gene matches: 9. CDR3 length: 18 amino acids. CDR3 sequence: CASSLGATGGYGANVLTF. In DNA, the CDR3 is TGTGCCAGCAGTTTAGGGGCAACAGGGGGGTATGGGGCCAACGTCCTGACTTTC.

The CDR3 reads CAWKRRTGDNSPLHF. The CDR3 DNA sequence: TGTGCCTGGAAACGGCGGACAGGGGATAATTCACCCCTCCACTTT. This rearrangement joins TRBV30 to TRBJ1-6; TRBD1 agrees at 9 bases. The V gene end was trimmed by 4 bases and the J gene end by 5 bases; junction bases not matched to a gene: 6. The CDR3 sequence is 15 residues long. In germline, CDR1 is GTSNPN, CDR2 SVGIG (reference sequence). Based on the CDR3 plus reference TRBV30 and TRBJ1-6, the full variable domain is SQTIHQWPATLVQPVGSPLSLECTVEGTSNPNLYWYRQAAGRGLQLLFYSVGIGQISSEVPQNLSASRPQDRQFILSSKKLLLSDSGFYLCAWKRRTGDNSPLHFGNGTRLTVT.

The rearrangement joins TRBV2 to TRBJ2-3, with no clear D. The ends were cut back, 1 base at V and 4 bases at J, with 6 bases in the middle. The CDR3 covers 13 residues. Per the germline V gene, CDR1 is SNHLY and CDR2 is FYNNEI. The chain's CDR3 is CASSEGPPDTQYF. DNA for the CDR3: TGTGCCAGCAGTGAAGGGCCGCCAGATACGCAGTATTTT.

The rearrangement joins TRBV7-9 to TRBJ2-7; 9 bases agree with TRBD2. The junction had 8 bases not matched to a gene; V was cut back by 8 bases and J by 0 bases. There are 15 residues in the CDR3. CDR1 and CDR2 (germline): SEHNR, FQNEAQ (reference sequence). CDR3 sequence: CASETSGASSYEQYF. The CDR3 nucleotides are TGTGCCAGCGAGACTAGCGGCGCTAGCTCCTACGAGCAGTACTTC.

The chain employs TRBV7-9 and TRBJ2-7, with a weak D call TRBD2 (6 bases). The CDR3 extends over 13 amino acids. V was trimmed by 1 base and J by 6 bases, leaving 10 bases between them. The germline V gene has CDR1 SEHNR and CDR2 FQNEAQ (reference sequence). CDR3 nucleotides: TGTGCCAGCAGCTTAGAATGGGGAGGCGAGCAGTACTTC. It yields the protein CASSLEWGGEQYF.

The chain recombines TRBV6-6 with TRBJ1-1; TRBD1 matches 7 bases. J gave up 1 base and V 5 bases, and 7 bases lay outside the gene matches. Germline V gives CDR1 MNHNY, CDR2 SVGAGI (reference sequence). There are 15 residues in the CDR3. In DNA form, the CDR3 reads TGTGCCAGCAGTCTACAGACAGGGACGAACACTGAAGCTTTCTTT. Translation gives CASSLQTGTNTEAFF.

The chain's CDR3 is CASSHGTSGNTQYF. The CDR3 DNA is TGTGCCAGCAGCCACGGGACTAGCGGGAACACGCAGTATTTT. V usage is TRBV27 and J usage is TRBJ2-3; 13 bases are a match to TRBD2. The CDR3 runs 14 residues. Per the germline V gene, CDR1 is MNHEY and CDR2 is SMNVEV (reference sequence). V dropped 6 bases and J dropped 9; count of bases not matched to a gene: 6.

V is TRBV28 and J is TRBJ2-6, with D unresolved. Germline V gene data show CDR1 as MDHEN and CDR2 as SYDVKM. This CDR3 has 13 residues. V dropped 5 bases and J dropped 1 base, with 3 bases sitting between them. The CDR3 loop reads CASSISGANVLTF. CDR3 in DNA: TGTGCCAGCAGTATATCTGGGGCCAACGTCCTGACTTTC.